Listed here are 29 T cell receptor beta chains from one sample, sequenced in a study of OX40 agonist ivuxolimab in advanced cancers. TCRdb keeps only in-frame clones here, not all; method: immunoSEQ multiplex PCR. The repertoire holds roughly 60,000 clones, with 85% as singletons. Sequencing used CD4+ or CD8+ T cells sorted from blood, obtained in a trial of the OX40 agonist ivuxolimab. Source of these receptors: an adult with an advanced solid tumor such as melanoma, head and neck, liver or kidney cancer.

This clone is a singleton in its sample. In DNA form, the CDR3 reads TGTGCCAGCAGCTTAGAGTTGTCGGGGCGCCGTGAAGCTTTCTTT. It specifies CASSLELSGRREAFF. The V gene is TRBV7-2, the J gene TRBJ1-1, with a tentative D call TRBD1 (5 bases). CDR1 is SGHTA and CDR2 is FQGNSA in the germline V gene. Trimming left V 1 base short and J 7 bases short, with 16 bases between. CDR3 length: 15 residues.

This clone occurred a few times. The rearrangement uses TRBV6-5 and TRBJ2-7; D is uncertain. The CDR3 length is 12 residues. Trimming left V 6 bases short and J 2 bases short, with 8 bases between. Germline CDR1 reads MNHEY; CDR2 reads SVGAGI. CDR3 DNA: TGTGCCAGCAGACCCTATGCCTACGAGCAGTACTTC. Protein sequence: CASRPYAYEQYF.

The gene calls are TRBV7-9 and TRBJ2-5, with D perhaps matching TRBD1 (6 bases). The CDR3 has 13 amino acids. V was cut by 6 bases and J by 3 bases, with 11 bases left in between. Germline-derived CDR1 and CDR2 are SEHNR and FQNEAQ (reference sequence). The CDR3 bases are TGTGCCAGCAGGAGGGGGTACAAAGAGACCCAGTACTTC. This codes for CASRRGYKETQYF. Full variable domain (remainder filled in from reference TRBV7-9 and TRBJ2-5): DTGVSQNPRHKITKRGQNVTFRCDPISEHNRLYWYRQTLGQGPEFLTYFQNEAQLEKSRLLSDRFSAERPKGSFSTLEIQRTEQGDSAMYLCASRRGYKETQYFGPGTRLLVL.

The V gene is TRBV2, the J gene TRBJ1-4, with D perhaps TRBD1 (5 bases). The CDR3 has 16 amino acids. The V end was cut by 3 bases, the J end by 0 bases, with 11 bases between. Looked up from germline, CDR1 is SNHLY and CDR2 is FYNNEI. CDR3: CASSDGGGTTNEKLFF. Here the CDR3 DNA reads TGTGCCAGCAGTGATGGGGGAGGGACAACTAATGAAAAACTGTTTTTT.

DNA for the CDR3: TGTGCCAGCAGCGTAGACTCTGGAAACACCATATATTTT. Translating gives CASSVDSGNTIYF. The J gene is TRBJ1-3, the V gene TRBV9, with no clear D. Germline CDR1 SGDLS, CDR2 YYNGEE. V was shortened by 0 bases and J by 0 bases, with 1 base between the two germline ends. This CDR3 spans 13 amino acids. The whole variable domain, filled in from reference TRBV9 and TRBJ1-3, reads DSGVTQTPKHLITATGQRVTLRCSPRSGDLSVYWYQQSLDQGLQFLIQYYNGEERAKGNILERFSAQQFPDLHSELNLSSLELGDSALYFCASSVDSGNTIYFGEGSWLTVV.

The chain joins TRBV19 to TRBJ1-5; D is undetermined. The V gene's germline CDR1 is LNHDA and CDR2 SQIVND (reference sequence). V was cut by 8 bases and J by 6 bases, with 14 bases left in between. This CDR3 is 13 amino acids long. This CDR3 is CASGPGLGQPQHF. In DNA form, the CDR3 reads TGTGCCAGTGGCCCGGGTTTAGGTCAGCCCCAGCATTTT.

This clone was found a few times. The genes are TRBV19 and TRBJ1-5; weak D call: TRBD1 (5 bases). The V end lost 6 bases, the J end lost 6 bases, and 15 bases lay between the germline ends. The CDR3 extends over 14 amino acids. Looked up from germline, CDR1 is LNHDA and CDR2 is SQIVND (reference sequence). The CDR3 here is CASSPSQGGQPQHF. CDR3 DNA sequence: TGTGCCAGTAGCCCTTCCCAGGGAGGTCAGCCCCAGCATTTT.

This clone was recorded a few times. J is TRBJ1-4 and V is TRBV14; D gene unclear. From germline, CDR1 is SGHDN and CDR2 FVKESK. The CDR3 consists of 14 residues. V was pared by 1 base and J by 2 bases, with 5 bases between. Here the CDR3 DNA reads TGTGCCAGCAGCCAAGCACAGACTAATGAAAAACTGTTTTTT. Translation gives CASSQAQTNEKLFF. The whole variable domain, filled in from reference TRBV14 and TRBJ1-4, reads EAGVTQFPSHSVIEKGQTVTLRCDPISGHDNLYWYRRVMGKEIKFLLHFVKESKQDESGMPNNRFLAERTGGTYSTLKVQPAELEDSGVYFCASSQAQTNEKLFFGSGTQLSVL.

A single count supports this clone. This chain links TRBV28 with TRBJ2-5, with 10 nucleotides matching TRBD2. CDR3 size: 17 residues. Germline assignment: CDR1 MDHEN and CDR2 SYDVKM. V gave up 1 base and J gave up 5 bases; unmatched junction bases: 10. In DNA form, the CDR3 reads TGTGCCAGCAGTTTATTTCTAGCGGGAGCGGTTTCGGAGACCCAGTACTTC. This gives the protein CASSLFLAGAVSETQYF.

V and J are TRBV15 and TRBJ2-7, with 9 bases matching TRBD1. Trimming at V came to 4 bases and at J to 1 base, leaving 2 bases not matched to a gene. The CDR3 has 14 amino acids. Germline CDR1 LNHNV, CDR2 YYDKDF (reference sequence). CDR3 region: CATSIGQGSYEQYF. CDR3 coding DNA: TGTGCCACCAGCATTGGACAGGGGTCCTACGAGCAGTACTTC.

The J gene is TRBJ1-3, the V gene TRBV5-1, with D possibly matching TRBD1 (6 bases). The CDR3 spans 15 residues. Germline CDR1 and CDR2: SGHRS and YFSETQ. V lost 1 base to trimming and J lost 0 bases, with 8 bases between them. This CDR3 reads CASSLTGSSGNTIYF. Here the CDR3 DNA reads TGCGCCAGCAGCTTGACAGGGAGCTCTGGAAACACCATATATTTT.

The chain is built from TRBV7-5 and TRBJ1-6. TRBV7-5 is a pseudogene segment. The CDR3 contains 12 residues. The CDR3 nucleotides are TGTGCCCTTCAGCGGAAGCATTCACCCCTCCACTTT. It yields the protein CALQRKHSPLHF.

This clone turned up a few times. The rearrangement joins TRBV18 to TRBJ2-3; TRBD1 matches 9 bases. CDR1 and CDR2 (germline): KGHSH, LQKENI. Trimming took 3 bases from V and 3 from J; bases not matched to a gene: 7. The CDR3 loop spans 16 amino acids. The CDR3 here is CASSPGPGQGTDTQYF. CDR3 in DNA: TGTGCCAGCTCACCGGGGCCGGGACAGGGAACAGATACGCAGTATTTT.

This chain links TRBV29-1 with TRBJ1-5, with D unresolved. V was cut by 4 bases and J by 4 bases, with 8 bases left in between. Germline CDR1 reads SQVTM; CDR2 reads ANQGSEA. The CDR3 has 12 residues. In DNA, the CDR3 is TGCAGCGTTGTTATCCCTAATCAGCCCCAGCATTTT. Protein sequence: CSVVIPNQPQHF.

This rearrangement joins TRBV2 to TRBJ2-7; 8 nucleotides line up with TRBD1. Germline loops: CDR1 SNHLY, CDR2 FYNNEI. This CDR3 has 14 residues. V gave up 6 bases and J gave up 5 bases; unmatched junction bases: 9. The CDR3 sequence: CASSRDRGVHEQYF. The CDR3 DNA follows: TGTGCCAGCAGCCGAGACAGGGGTGTCCACGAGCAGTACTTC.

This sequence joins TRBV6-6 and TRBJ1-3; D not resolved. V lost 4 bases and J 0 bases, leaving 7 bases between the germline ends. The CDR3 loop spans 14 amino acids. The germline CDR1 and CDR2 sequences are MNHNY and SVGAGI (reference sequence). This CDR3 reads CASSFRNSGNTIYF. The CDR3 DNA follows: TGTGCCAGCAGTTTCCGAAACTCTGGAAACACCATATATTTT.

The chain employs TRBV28 and TRBJ2-7; TRBD2 matches 10 bases. Per germline, CDR1 MDHEN and CDR2 SYDVKM. This CDR3 contains 16 residues. The V gene end was trimmed by 2 bases and the J gene end by 4 bases; junction bases not matched to a gene: 8. The CDR3 bases are TGTGCCAGCAGTTTAAGTGAGGAAGCGGGGGGGTACGAGCAGTACTTC. Translated, it gives CASSLSEEAGGYEQYF.

The chain couples TRBV10-3 to TRBJ2-5; D gene uncertain. CDR1 and CDR2 (germline): ENHRY, SYGVKD. This CDR3 has 15 amino acids. V was trimmed by 0 bases and J by 3 bases, leaving 11 bases between them. Written as DNA, the CDR3 is TGTGCCATCAGTGAGTCGACTGGACCCAAAGAGACCCAGTACTTC. It yields the protein CAISESTGPKETQYF.

The V call is TRBV27, the J call TRBJ2-7, with D possibly being TRBD1 (6 bases). Germline-derived CDR1 and CDR2 are MNHEY and SMNVEV (reference sequence). CDR3 length: 13 amino acids. V was cut by 6 bases and J by 5 bases, with 14 bases left in between. CDR3 in DNA: TGTGCCAGCAGCCCGGCGGCAGGGGACGAGCAGTACTTC. Encoded protein: CASSPAAGDEQYF.

V usage is TRBV18 and J usage is TRBJ2-3; the D is unclear. The germline V gene encodes CDR1 KGHSH and CDR2 LQKENI. V shed 5 bases and J shed 1 base, with 4 bases lying between them. The CDR3 consists of 12 residues. The chain's CDR3 is CASSSGTDTQYF. The CDR3 DNA follows: TGTGCCAGCTCATCAGGCACAGATACGCAGTATTTT. Based on the CDR3 plus reference TRBV18 and TRBJ2-3, the full variable domain is NAGVMQNPRHLVRRRGQEARLRCSPMKGHSHVYWYRQLPEEGLKFMVYLQKENIIDESGMPKERFSAEFPKEGPSILRIQQVVRGDSAAYFCASSSGTDTQYFGPGTRLTVL.

J is TRBJ1-6 and V is TRBV30, with TRBD1 identical over 8 bases. The CDR3 totals 14 residues. Germline values: CDR1 GTSNPN, CDR2 SVGIG (reference sequence). Trimming removed 3 bases from V and 9 bases from J; junction bases left unmatched: 7. The CDR3 sequence is CAWSRQGAGSPLHF. The DNA for the CDR3 is TGTGCCTGGAGCCGTCAGGGGGCAGGTTCACCCCTCCACTTT.

V is TRBV27 and J is TRBJ2-5; 8 nucleotides align to TRBD1. The trim removed 3 bases at V and 5 bases at J, leaving 8 bases unmatched. The CDR3 loop spans 15 amino acids. Germline-derived CDR1 and CDR2 are MNHEY and SMNVEV (reference sequence). CDR3 sequence: CASSLQGARLETQYF. Here the CDR3 DNA reads TGTGCCAGCAGTTTGCAGGGGGCGAGGTTGGAGACCCAGTACTTC.

The gene calls are TRBV19 and TRBJ2-1; TRBD2 aligns across 11 bases. The CDR3 extends over 14 amino acids. Per the germline V gene, CDR1 is LNHDA and CDR2 is SQIVND (reference sequence). The V segment lost 5 bases and the J segment 6 bases; nucleotides outside the gene matches: 3. The CDR3 loop reads CASSPSGGSNEQFF. The CDR3 coding sequence is TGTGCCAGTAGTCCTAGCGGGGGGTCCAATGAGCAGTTCTTC.

This chain uses TRBV19 with TRBJ2-2, with 7 bases that match TRBD2. V was pared by 8 bases and J by 3 bases, with 12 bases of the junction left unmatched. The CDR3 contains 16 residues. Germline lookup yields CDR1 LNHDA and CDR2 SQIVND (reference sequence). The CDR3 DNA reads as TGTGCCAGTGCCCGGGGGGAAGCGCCACACACCGGGGAGCTGTTTTTT. Its protein is CASARGEAPHTGELFF.

The rearrangement uses TRBV2 and TRBJ2-3; TRBD2 is a possible D gene (5 bases). Between the trimmed V and J ends, which lost 8 bases and 2 bases, there was a span of 11 bases. This CDR3 contains 13 residues. Germline CDR1 reads SNHLY; CDR2 reads FYNNEI. The CDR3 protein is CASVTGYTDTQYF. In DNA form, the CDR3 reads TGTGCCAGCGTTACGGGGTACACAGATACGCAGTATTTT.

The genes are TRBV7-3 and TRBJ2-3; 11 bases agree with TRBD2. Unmatched junction bases numbered 4, after V lost 0 bases and J lost 2 bases. The CDR3 runs to 17 residues. From germline, CDR1 is SGHTA and CDR2 FQGTGA. DNA for the CDR3: TGTGCCAGCAGCTTAACTGTAGCGGGGGGGCTCACAGATACGCAGTATTTT. Protein sequence: CASSLTVAGGLTDTQYF.

This rearrangement joins TRBV2 to TRBJ2-7, with D possibly TRBD1 on 6 matching bases. V was cut by 8 bases and J by 3 bases, with 17 bases left in between. Germline V lookup: CDR1 SNHLY, CDR2 FYNNEI. The CDR3 consists of 14 residues. The CDR3 protein is CASSPRDTFYEQYF. In nucleotides, the CDR3 is TGTGCCAGCTCCCCCCGGGACACCTTCTACGAGCAGTACTTC.

The gene calls are TRBV18 and TRBJ2-2, with D tentatively TRBD1 (6 bases). CDR3 length: 16 amino acids. CDR1 and CDR2 from the germline V gene are KGHSH and LQKENI. The V end lost 6 bases, the J end lost 1 base, and 15 bases lay between the germline ends. This chain's CDR3 is CASSDRLAVNTGELFF. The DNA for the CDR3 is TGTGCCAGCTCTGACAGGTTAGCTGTGAACACCGGGGAGCTGTTTTTT.

The sample holds a few counts of this clone. This chain uses TRBV7-3 with TRBJ2-6; TRBD2 aligns across 7 bases. Trimming took 5 bases from V and 3 from J; bases not matched to a gene: 4. Germline CDR1 reads SGHTA; CDR2 reads FQGTGA. The CDR3 is 15 residues long. The CDR3 here is CASSPGGGGANVLTF. CDR3 nucleotide sequence: TGTGCCAGCAGCCCTGGCGGGGGTGGGGCCAACGTCCTGACTTTC.